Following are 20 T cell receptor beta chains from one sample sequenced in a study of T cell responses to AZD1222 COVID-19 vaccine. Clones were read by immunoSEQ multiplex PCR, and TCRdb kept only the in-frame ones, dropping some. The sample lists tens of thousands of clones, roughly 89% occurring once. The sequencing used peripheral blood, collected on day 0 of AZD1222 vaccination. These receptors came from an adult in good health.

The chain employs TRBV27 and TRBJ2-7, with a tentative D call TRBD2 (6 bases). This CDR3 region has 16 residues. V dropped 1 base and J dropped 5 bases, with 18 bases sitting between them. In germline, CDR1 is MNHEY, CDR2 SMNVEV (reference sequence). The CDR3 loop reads CASSLYSGGALDEQYF. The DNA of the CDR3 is TGTGCCAGCAGTTTATATAGCGGTGGGGCTTTGGACGAGCAGTACTTC.

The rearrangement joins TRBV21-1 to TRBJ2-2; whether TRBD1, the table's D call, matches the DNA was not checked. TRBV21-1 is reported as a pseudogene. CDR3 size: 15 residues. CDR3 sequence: CASSKGSRQAGELFF. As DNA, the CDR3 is TGTGCCAGCAGCAAAGGAAGTAGACAAGCCGGGGAGCTGTTTTTT.

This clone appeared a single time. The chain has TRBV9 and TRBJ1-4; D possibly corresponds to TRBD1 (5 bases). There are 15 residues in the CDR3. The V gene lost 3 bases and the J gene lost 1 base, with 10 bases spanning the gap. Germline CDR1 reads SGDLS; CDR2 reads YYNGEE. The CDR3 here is CASSATGVTNEKLFF. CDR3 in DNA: TGTGCCAGCAGCGCAACAGGAGTAACTAATGAAAAACTGTTTTTT.

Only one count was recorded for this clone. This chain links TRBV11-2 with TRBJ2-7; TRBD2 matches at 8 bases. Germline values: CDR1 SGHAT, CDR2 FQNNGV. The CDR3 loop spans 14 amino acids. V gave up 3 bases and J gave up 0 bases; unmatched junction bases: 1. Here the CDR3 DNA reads TGTGCCAGCAGCTTTGGGACTAGCTCCTACGAGCAGTACTTC. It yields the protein CASSFGTSSYEQYF.

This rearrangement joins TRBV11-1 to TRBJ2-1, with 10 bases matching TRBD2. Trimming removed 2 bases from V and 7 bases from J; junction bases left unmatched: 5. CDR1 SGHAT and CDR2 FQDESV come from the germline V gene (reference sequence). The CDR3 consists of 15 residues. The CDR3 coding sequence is TGTGCCAGCAGCTTAAAACTAGCGGGAAGAAATGAGCAGTTCTTC. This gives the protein CASSLKLAGRNEQFF.

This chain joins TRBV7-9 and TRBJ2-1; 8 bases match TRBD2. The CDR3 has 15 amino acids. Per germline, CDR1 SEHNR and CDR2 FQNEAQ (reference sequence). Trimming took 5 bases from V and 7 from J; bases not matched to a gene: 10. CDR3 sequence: CASSPRGGGGNEQFF. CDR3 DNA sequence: TGTGCCAGCAGCCCACGGGGGGGAGGCGGGAATGAGCAGTTCTTC.

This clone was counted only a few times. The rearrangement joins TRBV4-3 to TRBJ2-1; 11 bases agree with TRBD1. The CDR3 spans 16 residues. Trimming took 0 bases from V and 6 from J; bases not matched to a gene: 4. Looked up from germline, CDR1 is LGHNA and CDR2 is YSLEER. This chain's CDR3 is CASSQDDGTGGNEQFF. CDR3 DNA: TGCGCCAGCAGCCAAGATGACGGGACAGGGGGCAATGAGCAGTTCTTC.

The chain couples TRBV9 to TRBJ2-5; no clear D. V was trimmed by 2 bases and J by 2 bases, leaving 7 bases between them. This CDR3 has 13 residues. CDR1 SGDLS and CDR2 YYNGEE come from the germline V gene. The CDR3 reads CASSVSGQETQYF. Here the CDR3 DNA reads TGTGCCAGCAGCGTGTCCGGACAAGAGACCCAGTACTTC.

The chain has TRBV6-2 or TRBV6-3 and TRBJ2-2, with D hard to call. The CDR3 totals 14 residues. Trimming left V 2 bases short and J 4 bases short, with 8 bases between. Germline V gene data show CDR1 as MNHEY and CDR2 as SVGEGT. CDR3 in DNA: TGTGCCAGCAGTTACGGTCCAGGCACCGGGGAGCTGTTTTTT. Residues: CASSYGPGTGELFF.

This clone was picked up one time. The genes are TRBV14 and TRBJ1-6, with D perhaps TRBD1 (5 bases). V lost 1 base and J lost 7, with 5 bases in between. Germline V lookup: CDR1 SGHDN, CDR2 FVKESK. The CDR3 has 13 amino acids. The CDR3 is CASSQGGNSPLHF. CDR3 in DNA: TGTGCCAGCAGCCAAGGGGGCAATTCACCCCTCCACTTT.

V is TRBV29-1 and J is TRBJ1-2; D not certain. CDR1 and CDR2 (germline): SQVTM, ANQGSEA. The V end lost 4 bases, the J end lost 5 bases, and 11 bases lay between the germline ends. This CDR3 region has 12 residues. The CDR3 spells CSVGSDTYGYTF. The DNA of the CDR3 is TGCAGCGTTGGTTCCGATACTTATGGCTACACCTTC.

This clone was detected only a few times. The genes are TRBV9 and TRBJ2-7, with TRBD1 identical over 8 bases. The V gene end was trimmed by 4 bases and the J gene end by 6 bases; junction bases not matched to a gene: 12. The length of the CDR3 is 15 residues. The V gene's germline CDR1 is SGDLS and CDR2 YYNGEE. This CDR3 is CASSPGGTGKVEQYF. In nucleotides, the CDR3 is TGTGCCAGCAGCCCAGGAGGGACAGGTAAAGTCGAGCAGTACTTC.

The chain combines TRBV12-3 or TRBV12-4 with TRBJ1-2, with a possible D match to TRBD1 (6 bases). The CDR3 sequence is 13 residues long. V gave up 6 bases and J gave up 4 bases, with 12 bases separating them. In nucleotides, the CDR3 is TGTGCCAGCAGACAGGACAGTTCCTATGGCTACACCTTC. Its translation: CASRQDSSYGYTF.

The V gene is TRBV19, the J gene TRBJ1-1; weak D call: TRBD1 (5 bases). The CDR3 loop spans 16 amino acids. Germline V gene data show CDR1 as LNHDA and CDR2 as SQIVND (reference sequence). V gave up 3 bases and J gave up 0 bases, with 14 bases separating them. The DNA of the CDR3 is TGTGCCAGTAGTATTTATATTGGGACGGTGAACACTGAAGCTTTCTTT. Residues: CASSIYIGTVNTEAFF. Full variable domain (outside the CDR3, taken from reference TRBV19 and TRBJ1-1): DGGITQSPKYLFRKEGQNVTLSCEQNLNHDAMYWYRQDPGQGLRLIYYSQIVNDFQKGDIAEGYSVSREKKESFPLTVTSAQKNPTAFYLCASSIYIGTVNTEAFFGQGTRLTVV.

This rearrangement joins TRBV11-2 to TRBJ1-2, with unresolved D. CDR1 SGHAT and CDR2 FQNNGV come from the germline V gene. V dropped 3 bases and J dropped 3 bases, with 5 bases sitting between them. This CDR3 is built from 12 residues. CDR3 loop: CASSFEDYGYTF. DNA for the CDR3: TGTGCCAGCAGCTTCGAAGACTATGGCTACACCTTC.

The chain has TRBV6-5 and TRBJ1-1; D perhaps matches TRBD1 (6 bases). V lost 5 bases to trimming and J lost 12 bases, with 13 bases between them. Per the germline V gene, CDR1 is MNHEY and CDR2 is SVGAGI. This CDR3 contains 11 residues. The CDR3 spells CASSNRVDSFF. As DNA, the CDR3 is TGTGCCAGCAGTAACAGGGTTGATTCTTTCTTT.

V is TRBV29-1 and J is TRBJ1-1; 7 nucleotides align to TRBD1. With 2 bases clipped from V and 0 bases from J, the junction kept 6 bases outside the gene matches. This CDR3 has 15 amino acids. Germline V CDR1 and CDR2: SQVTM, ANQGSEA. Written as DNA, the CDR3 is TGCAGCGTTGAACCTCGGACAGGTTTGAACACTGAAGCTTTCTTT. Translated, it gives CSVEPRTGLNTEAFF.

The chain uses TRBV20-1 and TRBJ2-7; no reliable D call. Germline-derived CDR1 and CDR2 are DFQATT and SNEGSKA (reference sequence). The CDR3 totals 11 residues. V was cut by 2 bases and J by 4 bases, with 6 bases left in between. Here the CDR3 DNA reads TGCAGTGCTAGACTGGTATACGAGCAGTACTTC. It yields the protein CSARLVYEQYF.

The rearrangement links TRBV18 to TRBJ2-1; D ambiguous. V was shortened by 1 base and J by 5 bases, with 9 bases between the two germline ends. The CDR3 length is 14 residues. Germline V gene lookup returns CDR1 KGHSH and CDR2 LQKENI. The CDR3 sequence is CASSPQDGNNEQFF. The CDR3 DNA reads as TGTGCCAGCTCACCACAAGACGGTAACAATGAGCAGTTCTTC.

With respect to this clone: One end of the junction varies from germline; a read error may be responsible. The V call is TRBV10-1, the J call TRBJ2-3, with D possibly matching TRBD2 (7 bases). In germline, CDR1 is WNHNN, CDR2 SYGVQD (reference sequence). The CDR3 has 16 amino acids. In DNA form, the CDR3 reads TGCGCCAACAGTGGGGGGGCGGTCACTAGCACAGATACGCAGTATTTT. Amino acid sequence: CANSGGAVTSTDTQYF.